Below are 31 T cell receptor beta chains sequenced from a single sample in a study of T cell responses to AZD1222 COVID-19 vaccine. Assay used: immunoSEQ multiplex PCR; TCRdb lists only in-frame clones, some missing. The sample lists approximately 110,000 clones, 87% occurring once. Sequenced material: peripheral blood, taken on day 0 of AZD1222 vaccination. These receptor sequences come from an adult in good health.

CDR3 in DNA: TGTGCCAGCAGGCCAGGGACAGAGCTTTATGGCTACACCTTC. As protein: CASRPGTELYGYTF. The genes are TRBV27 and TRBJ1-2; 7 nucleotides match TRBD1. The germline V gene has CDR1 MNHEY and CDR2 SMNVEV (reference sequence). V gave up 6 bases and J gave up 5 bases; unmatched junction bases: 9. The CDR3 has 14 residues.

The chain links TRBV15 to TRBJ2-7; D unresolved. The CDR3 runs 16 residues. Trimming took 1 base from V and 1 from J, leaving 14 bases between them. CDR1 LNHNV and CDR2 YYDKDF come from the germline V gene (reference sequence). DNA of the CDR3: TGTGCCACCAGCAGAGCACGGACGGCCCGTTCCTACGAGCAGTACTTC. Amino acids: CATSRARTARSYEQYF.

This CDR3 is CSSGDSNTGELFF. CDR3 nucleotide sequence: TGTAGTAGTGGGGACAGTAACACCGGGGAGCTGTTTTTT. The chain couples TRBV19 to TRBJ2-2, with 7 bases identical to TRBD1. The germline V gene encodes CDR1 LNHDA and CDR2 SQIVND (reference sequence). This CDR3 has 13 amino acids.

The chain recombines TRBV7-9 with TRBJ1-2; TRBD1 matches at 11 bases. Germline V gives CDR1 SEHNR, CDR2 FQNEAQ (reference sequence). With V trimmed by 1 base and J by 4 bases, 5 bases remained unmatched. CDR3 length: 16 amino acids. The CDR3 region has the DNA TGTGCCAGCAGCTTAGGGACAGGGGGCCCGGGCTATGGCTACACCTTC. Translated: CASSLGTGGPGYGYTF. Variable domain in full (rest from reference TRBV7-9 and TRBJ1-2): DTGVSQNPRHKITKRGQNVTFRCDPISEHNRLYWYRQTLGQGPEFLTYFQNEAQLEKSRLLSDRFSAERPKGSFSTLEIQRTEQGDSAMYLCASSLGTGGPGYGYTFGSGTRLTVV.

In DNA, the CDR3 is TGTGCCAGCAGTTACTTCCCCGGGATCGCAGATACGCAGTATTTT. Protein sequence: CASSYFPGIADTQYF. The gene calls are TRBV6-5 and TRBJ2-3, with D possibly being TRBD2 (5 bases). The CDR3 spans 15 residues. V was clipped by 1 base and J by 4 bases, with 12 bases between them. The germline CDR1 and CDR2 sequences are MNHEY and SVGAGI.

This rearrangement joins TRBV5-1 to TRBJ2-5, with 13 bases fitting TRBD2. The CDR3 extends over 16 amino acids. The germline V gene encodes CDR1 SGHRS and CDR2 YFSETQ. Trimming took 2 bases from V and 2 from J; bases not matched to a gene: 3. CDR3 amino acids: CASSFGLAGAQETQYF. For the CDR3, the DNA is TGCGCCAGCAGCTTCGGACTAGCGGGGGCTCAAGAGACCCAGTACTTC.

This chain links TRBV4-2 with TRBJ1-2; D is perhaps TRBD1 (5 bases). The CDR3 extends over 16 amino acids. Trimming removed 4 bases at V and 4 bases at J, with 19 bases between. The germline CDR1 and CDR2 sequences are LGHNA and YNFKEQ. CDR3 nucleotides: TGTGCCAGCAGCCCAACGGCGGAGGGGACGATCTATGGCTACACCTTC. Translating it yields CASSPTAEGTIYGYTF.

As regards this clone: The junction differs from germline at one of its ends, possibly a read error. The gene calls are TRBV5-1 and TRBJ1-2; the match to TRBD1 covers 7 bases. CDR3 length equals 12 residues. CDR1 is SGHRS, CDR2 YFSETQ, per germline. The CDR3 DNA reads as TGCGCCAGCAGCTTGGCGCCAGGGGGGTTCGCCTTC. Protein: CASSLAPGGFAF.

This chain links TRBV11-3 with TRBJ2-5, with 9 nucleotides matching TRBD1. The length of the CDR3 is 14 residues. The germline CDR1 and CDR2 sequences are SGHNT and YENEEA. V was pared by 5 bases and J by 4 bases, with 5 bases of the junction left unmatched. CDR3 DNA: TGTGCCAGCAGCCCCGGGACAGGGACAGAGACCCAGTACTTC. Translation gives CASSPGTGTETQYF.

This clone appeared a few times. Different DNA sequences within this sample yield the same CDR3. The chain joins TRBV6-5 to TRBJ1-2; D gene unclear. The CDR3 totals 11 residues. The V and J ends lost 6 bases and 8 bases respectively, with 10 bases between them. The germline V gene encodes CDR1 MNHEY and CDR2 SVGAGI. DNA of the CDR3: TGTGCCAGCAGGGCAGGTGGGGGCTACACCTTC. Its protein product is CASRAGGGYTF.

The gene calls are TRBV20-1 and TRBJ1-1; 8 positions agree with TRBD1. CDR1 DFQATT and CDR2 SNEGSKA come from the germline V gene (reference sequence). The V gene end was trimmed by 3 bases and the J gene end by 0 bases; junction bases not matched to a gene: 6. The CDR3 totals 15 residues. The CDR3 sequence: CSASSQGAMNTEAFF. CDR3 nucleotide sequence: TGCAGTGCTAGTTCTCAGGGGGCTATGAACACTGAAGCTTTCTTT.

This clone occurred once. The chain carries TRBV14 and TRBJ1-2; D might be TRBD1 (6 bases). V was shortened by 4 bases and J by 8 bases, with 17 bases between the two germline ends. Germline V gives CDR1 SGHDN, CDR2 FVKESK. The CDR3 is made up of 14 amino acids. In nucleotides, the CDR3 is TGTGCCAGCAGCCTTCGAGGCCAGGGGAGCGGCTACACCTTC. Its protein product is CASSLRGQGSGYTF.

The rearrangement uses TRBV28 and TRBJ1-4; D call uncertain. The CDR3 is made up of 15 amino acids. Germline lookup yields CDR1 MDHEN and CDR2 SYDVKM. Deletions cut 8 bases from V and 3 bases from J, with 16 bases between. CDR3 amino acids: CASFAAGQSNEKLFF. The CDR3 DNA sequence: TGTGCCAGCTTTGCCGCCGGGCAGTCTAATGAAAAACTGTTTTTT. The full variable domain, in which reference TRBV28 and TRBJ1-4 provide the parts outside the CDR3, is DVKVTQSSRYLVKRTGEKVFLECVQDMDHENMFWYRQDPGLGLRLIYFSYDVKMKEKGDIPEGYSVSREKKERFSLILESASTNQTSMYLCASFAAGQSNEKLFFGSGTQLSVL.

This chain uses TRBV4-1 with TRBJ1-3; 10 positions agree with TRBD1. This CDR3 contains 16 residues. In germline, CDR1 is MGHRA, CDR2 YSYEKL. Trimming at V came to 3 bases and at J to 3 bases, leaving 5 bases not matched to a gene. The CDR3, as DNA: TGCGCCAGCAGCCATCGGGACAGGGGAAGTGGAAACACCATATATTTT. Translating it yields CASSHRDRGSGNTIYF.

V is TRBV27 and J is TRBJ1-2; 9 positions agree with TRBD1. CDR1 MNHEY and CDR2 SMNVEV come from the germline V gene (reference sequence). Trimming at V came to 7 bases and at J to 3 bases, leaving 3 bases not matched to a gene. CDR3 size: 13 residues. CDR3 loop: CASTRTGDYGYTF. DNA for the CDR3: TGTGCCAGCACCCGGACAGGGGACTATGGCTACACCTTC.

The chain has TRBV7-2 and TRBJ2-5; 7 positions agree with TRBD2. The CDR3 is 16 amino acids. Unmatched junction bases numbered 9, after V lost 3 bases and J lost 2 bases. CDR1 is SGHTA and CDR2 is FQGNSA in the germline V gene. CDR3 protein: CASSFPGGTVQETQYF. The CDR3 bases are TGTGCCAGCAGCTTCCCGGGAGGTACCGTTCAAGAGACCCAGTACTTC.

The chain couples TRBV27 to TRBJ2-7; 9 nucleotides agree with TRBD1. The CDR3 extends over 15 amino acids. V was pared by 5 bases and J by 0 bases, with 5 bases of the junction left unmatched. In germline, CDR1 is MNHEY, CDR2 SMNVEV (reference sequence). CDR3 nucleotides: TGTGCCAGCAGTCTCTCGACAGGGGGCTCCTACGAGCAGTACTTC. It is translated as CASSLSTGGSYEQYF.

The V call is TRBV19, the J call TRBJ2-7, with D perhaps assigned TRBD1 or TRBD2 (5 bases each). V was trimmed by 9 bases and J by 3 bases, leaving 15 bases between them. Looked up from germline, CDR1 is LNHDA and CDR2 is SQIVND (reference sequence). CDR3 length: 13 amino acids. CDR3 loop: CASGTGSGYEQYF. DNA of the CDR3: TGTGCCAGCGGGACGGGGTCGGGCTACGAGCAGTACTTC.

The genes are TRBV19 and TRBJ2-1; D gene unclear. With 1 base removed from V and 4 bases from J, the gap between germline ends came to 14 bases. This CDR3 has 16 amino acids. Germline assignment: CDR1 LNHDA and CDR2 SQIVND (reference sequence). The CDR3 DNA is TGTGCCAGTAGTATAGGGGCGCGGAATCCTTACAATGAGCAGTTCTTC. This translates into CASSIGARNPYNEQFF.

V usage is TRBV5-1 and J usage is TRBJ1-2, with D possibly TRBD1 on 6 matching bases. The germline gives CDR1 SGHRS, CDR2 YFSETQ. The CDR3 has 14 residues. V lost 2 bases and J lost 6, with 14 bases in between. CDR3 sequence: CASSFGGAGDGYTF. The CDR3 DNA follows: TGCGCCAGCAGCTTCGGGGGCGCAGGGGATGGCTACACCTTC.

The genes are TRBV30 and TRBJ1-4; D remains ambiguous. The V gene lost 0 bases and the J gene lost 10 bases, with 6 bases spanning the gap. Germline CDR1 GTSNPN, CDR2 SVGIG (reference sequence). This CDR3 region has 11 residues. The CDR3 coding sequence is TGTGCCTGGAGTGTATCCAGAAAACTGTTTTTT. Translation gives CAWSVSRKLFF.

The chain is built from TRBV2 and TRBJ1-5; unclear D gene. The CDR3 extends over 13 amino acids. Germline V CDR1 and CDR2: SNHLY, FYNNEI. V was shortened by 7 bases and J by 3 bases, with 10 bases between the two germline ends. CDR3 residues: CASTAGLNQPQHF. The CDR3 nucleotides are TGTGCCAGCACCGCCGGACTCAATCAGCCCCAGCATTTT.

This chain joins TRBV3-1 (or the pseudogene TRBV3-2) and TRBJ1-2; tentatively, D is TRBD1 (6 bases). V was trimmed by 4 bases and J by 5 bases, leaving 14 bases between them. Germline V gene lookup returns CDR1 LGHDT and CDR2 YNNKEL (reference sequence). The CDR3 covers 14 residues. The CDR3 reads CASSRGTLKYGYTF. CDR3 in DNA: TGTGCCAGCAGCCGCGGGACACTAAAGTATGGCTACACCTTC.

This chain uses TRBV28 with TRBJ1-6, with TRBD1 matching over 7 bases. The V gene end was trimmed by 5 bases and the J gene end by 0 bases; junction bases not matched to a gene: 16. The CDR3 extends over 20 amino acids. The germline CDR1 and CDR2 sequences are MDHEN and SYDVKM. CDR3 in DNA: TGTGCCAGCAGTCCCCCCGGGACAGAGATCGCGAGCTCCTATAATTCACCCCTCCACTTT. This translates into CASSPPGTEIASSYNSPLHF.

The V and J genes are TRBV6-5 and TRBJ2-3; D perhaps matches TRBD2 (5 bases). Germline V gene sequence: CDR1 MNHEY, CDR2 SVGAGI. The V end lost 11 bases, the J end lost 1 base, and 13 bases lay between the germline ends. This CDR3 is built from 13 residues. The CDR3 nucleotides are TGTGCCGCTGCCTCGCGGGGCACAGATACGCAGTATTTT. Its protein is CAAASRGTDTQYF.

The chain combines TRBV18 with TRBJ1-2; TRBD1 matches at 7 bases. V shed 1 base, J shed 1 base, and the junction held 3 bases outside the gene matches. CDR1 and CDR2 (germline): KGHSH, LQKENI. This CDR3 is 15 amino acids long. CDR3 sequence: CASSPLQGVNYGYTF. The CDR3 DNA is TGTGCCAGCTCACCACTCCAGGGGGTTAACTATGGCTACACCTTC.

The chain carries TRBV6-5 and TRBJ2-1; a possible D gene is TRBD1 (5 bases). Trimming pared 6 bases from V and 8 bases from J, leaving 11 bases between. The CDR3 runs 12 residues. The V gene's germline CDR1 is MNHEY and CDR2 SVGAGI. The CDR3 protein is CASRQTVDEQFF. CDR3 DNA: TGTGCCAGCAGGCAGACAGTAGATGAGCAGTTCTTC.

This clone was seen more than once but under ten times. V gene TRBV3-1 (or the pseudogene TRBV3-2) combines with J gene TRBJ1-1; D is ambiguous. CDR1 LGHDT and CDR2 YNNKEL come from the germline V gene (reference sequence). V was trimmed by 6 bases and J by 0 bases, leaving 8 bases between them. CDR3 length: 13 residues. DNA for the CDR3: TGTGCCAGCAGTCTTCAAGTGAACACTGAAGCTTTCTTT. It encodes CASSLQVNTEAFF.

The rearrangement joins TRBV11-2 to TRBJ1-1, with TRBD1 identical over 8 bases. Germline values: CDR1 SGHAT, CDR2 FQNNGV. V gave up 1 base and J gave up 4 bases; unmatched junction bases: 2. This CDR3 region has 14 residues. In DNA, the CDR3 is TGTGCCAGCAGCTTAGTAACAGGGGGCACTGAAGCTTTCTTT. This gives the protein CASSLVTGGTEAFF.

The CDR3 DNA follows: TGCAGCGTTGGTGGTACCTCGGTGACTGAAGCTTTCTTT. It is translated as CSVGGTSVTEAFF. The J gene is TRBJ1-1, the V gene TRBV29-1; unclear D gene. CDR3 length equals 13 residues. V was cut by 4 bases and J by 5 bases, with 14 bases left in between. Germline-derived CDR1 and CDR2 are SQVTM and ANQGSEA.

This clone was observed a single time. This chain uses TRBV6-2 or TRBV6-3 with TRBJ1-5; 7 bases fit TRBD1. V was clipped by 6 bases and J by 0 bases; unmatched bases: 14. In germline, CDR1 is MNHEY, CDR2 SVGEGT. The CDR3 spans 18 residues. The CDR3 here is CASSQSTGKGYSNQPQHF. DNA for the CDR3: TGTGCCAGCAGCCAATCGACAGGGAAGGGTTATAGCAATCAGCCCCAGCATTTT.